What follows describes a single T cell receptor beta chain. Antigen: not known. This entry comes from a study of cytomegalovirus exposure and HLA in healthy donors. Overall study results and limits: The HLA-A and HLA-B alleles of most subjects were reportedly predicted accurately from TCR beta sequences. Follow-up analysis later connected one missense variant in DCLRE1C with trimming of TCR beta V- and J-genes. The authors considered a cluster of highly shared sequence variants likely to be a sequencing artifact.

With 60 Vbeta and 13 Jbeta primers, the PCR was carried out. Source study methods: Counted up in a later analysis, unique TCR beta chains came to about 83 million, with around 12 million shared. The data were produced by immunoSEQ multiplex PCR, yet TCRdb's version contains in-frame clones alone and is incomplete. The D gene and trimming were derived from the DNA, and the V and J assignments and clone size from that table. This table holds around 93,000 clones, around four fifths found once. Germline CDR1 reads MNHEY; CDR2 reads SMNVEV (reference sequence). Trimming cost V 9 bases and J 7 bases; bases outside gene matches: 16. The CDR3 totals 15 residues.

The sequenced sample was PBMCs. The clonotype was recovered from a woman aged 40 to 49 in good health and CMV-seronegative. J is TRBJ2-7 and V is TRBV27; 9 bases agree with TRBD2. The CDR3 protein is CASSAGGPTLREQYF. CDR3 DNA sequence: TGTGCCAGTTCAGCGGGAGGCCCGACCCTACGTGAGCAGTACTTC.